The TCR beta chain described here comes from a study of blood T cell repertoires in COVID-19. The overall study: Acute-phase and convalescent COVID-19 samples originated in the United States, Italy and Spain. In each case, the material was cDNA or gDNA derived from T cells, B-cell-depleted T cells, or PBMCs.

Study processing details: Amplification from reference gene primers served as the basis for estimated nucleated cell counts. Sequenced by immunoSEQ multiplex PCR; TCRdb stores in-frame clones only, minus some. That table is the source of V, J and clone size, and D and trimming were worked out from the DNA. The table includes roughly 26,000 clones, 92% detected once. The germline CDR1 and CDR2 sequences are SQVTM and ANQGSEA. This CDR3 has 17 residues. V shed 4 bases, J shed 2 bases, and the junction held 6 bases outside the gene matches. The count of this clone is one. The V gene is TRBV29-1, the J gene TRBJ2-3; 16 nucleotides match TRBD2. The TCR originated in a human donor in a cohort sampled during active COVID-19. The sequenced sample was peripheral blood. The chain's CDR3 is CSVGGTSGGGSTDTQYF. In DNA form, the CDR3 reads TGCAGCGTTGGAGGGACTAGCGGGGGGGGCTCCACAGATACGCAGTATTTT.